This TCR beta chain was retrieved from a study of tumor-infiltrating lymphocytes in primary liver carcinoma. The study's findings and limits: Only about 7-25% of top clones were detected in each of the five tumor regions. Less overlap was seen in tumor-adjacent and tumor-blood pairs than in tumor region pairs.

The CDR3 has 14 residues. Trimming removed 2 bases from V and 4 bases from J, with 9 bases in between. A word on this clonotype: Antigen: not known. A much larger clone sits a single nucleotide away, making a read error possible. The conserved closing phenylalanine or tryptophan is absent in this CDR3, likely reflecting a read error.

The tissue used was unsorted bulk material of 20-30 mg. RNA and DNA were co-extracted from it with the AllPrep DNA/RNA mini kit. Primary liver carcinoma in the patients was surgically resected. The sampling covered five separate regions of each tumor. TCR beta cDNA came from around 500 ng total RNA, primed with a constant-region primer. Generation of the TCR beta libraries relied on three nested multiplex PCR rounds using slightly modified ARM-PCR. Primers for the first two PCR rounds were TRBV1-TRBV30 forward primers and a C-beta reverse primer (about 11 cycles per round). Each CDR3 protein gets one entry after TCRdb re-called the multiplex PCR reads with MiXCR. The data show 95,000 to 150,000 distinct CDR3 sequences, around two thirds seen once.

Sequenced: liver tumor tissue from sampling region 1. As for subset: tumor region T1, superior pole. This TCR was recovered from a woman aged 60 to 75 with primary liver carcinoma and hepatitis B virus infection. The V and J genes are TRBV12-3 or TRBV12-4 and TRBJ2-1; a weak D match, TRBD2 (5 bases). DNA of the CDR3: TGTGCCAGCAGTTTACGGTCGGGATACAATGAGCAGTTCTCC. Translated: CASSLRSGYNEQFS.